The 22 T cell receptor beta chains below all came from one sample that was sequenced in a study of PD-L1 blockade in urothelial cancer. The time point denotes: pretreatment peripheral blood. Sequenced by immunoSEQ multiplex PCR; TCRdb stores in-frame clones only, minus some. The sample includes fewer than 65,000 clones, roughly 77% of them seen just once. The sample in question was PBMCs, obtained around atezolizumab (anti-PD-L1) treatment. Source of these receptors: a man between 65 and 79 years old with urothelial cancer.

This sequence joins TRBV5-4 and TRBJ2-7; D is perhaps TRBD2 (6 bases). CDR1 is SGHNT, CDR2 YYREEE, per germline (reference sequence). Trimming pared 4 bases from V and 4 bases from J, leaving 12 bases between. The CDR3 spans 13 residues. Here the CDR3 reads CASSLAGRYEQYF. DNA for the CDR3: TGTGCCAGCAGCCTGGCGGGAAGGTACGAGCAGTACTTC.

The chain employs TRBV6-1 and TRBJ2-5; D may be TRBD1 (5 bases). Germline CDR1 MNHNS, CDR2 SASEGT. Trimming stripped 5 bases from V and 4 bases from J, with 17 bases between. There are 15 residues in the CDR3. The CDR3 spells CASSSARVTGETQYF. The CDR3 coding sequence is TGTGCCAGCAGTTCAGCCAGGGTAACCGGAGAGACCCAGTACTTC.

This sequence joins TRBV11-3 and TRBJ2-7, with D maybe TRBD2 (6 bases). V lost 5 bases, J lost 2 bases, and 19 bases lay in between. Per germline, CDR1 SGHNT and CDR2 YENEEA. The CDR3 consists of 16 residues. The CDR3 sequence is CASSPQAGRRAYEQYF. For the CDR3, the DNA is TGTGCCAGCAGCCCTCAAGCAGGGCGGAGGGCCTACGAGCAGTACTTC.

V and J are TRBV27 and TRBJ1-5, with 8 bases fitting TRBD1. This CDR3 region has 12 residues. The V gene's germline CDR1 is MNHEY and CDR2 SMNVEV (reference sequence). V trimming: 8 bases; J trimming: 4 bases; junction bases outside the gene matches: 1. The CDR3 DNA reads TGTGCCAGCCAGGGGGCAAATCAGCCCCAGCATTTT. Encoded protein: CASQGANQPQHF.

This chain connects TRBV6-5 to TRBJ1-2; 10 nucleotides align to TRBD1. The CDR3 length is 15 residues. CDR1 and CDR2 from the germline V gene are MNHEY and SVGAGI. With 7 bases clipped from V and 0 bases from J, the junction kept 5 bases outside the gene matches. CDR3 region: CASTFGTGANYGYTF. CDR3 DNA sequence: TGTGCCAGCACCTTCGGGACAGGGGCTAACTATGGCTACACCTTC.

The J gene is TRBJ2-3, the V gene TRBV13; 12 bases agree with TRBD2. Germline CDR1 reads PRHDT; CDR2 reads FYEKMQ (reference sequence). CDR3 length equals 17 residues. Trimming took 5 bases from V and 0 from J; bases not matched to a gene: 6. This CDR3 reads CASSRLTSGGSTDTQYF. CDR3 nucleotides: TGTGCCAGCAGCCGCCTTACTAGCGGGGGGAGCACAGATACGCAGTATTTT.

In nucleotides, the CDR3 is TGTGCCAGCAGCGCCAGACAGGGGGCGCAGAACACTGAAGCTTTCTTT. Protein product: CASSARQGAQNTEAFF. The chain has TRBV11-2 and TRBJ1-1, with 10 positions matching TRBD1. The CDR3 covers 16 residues. In germline, CDR1 is SGHAT, CDR2 FQNNGV. V lost 5 bases and J lost 1; bases outside the gene matches: 7.

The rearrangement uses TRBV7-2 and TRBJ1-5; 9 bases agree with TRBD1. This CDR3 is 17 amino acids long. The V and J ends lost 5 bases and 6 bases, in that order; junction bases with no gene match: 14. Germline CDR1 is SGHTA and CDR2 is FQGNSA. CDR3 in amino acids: CASSPRLGQGVSQPQHF. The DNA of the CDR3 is TGTGCCAGCAGCCCCCGGTTGGGACAGGGCGTAAGTCAGCCCCAGCATTTT.

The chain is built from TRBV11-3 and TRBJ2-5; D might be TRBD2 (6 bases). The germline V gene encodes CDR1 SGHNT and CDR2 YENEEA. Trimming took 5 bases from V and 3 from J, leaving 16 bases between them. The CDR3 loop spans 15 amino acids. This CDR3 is CASSGWEDLKETQYF. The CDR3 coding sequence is TGTGCCAGCAGCGGGTGGGAGGACCTGAAAGAGACCCAGTACTTC.

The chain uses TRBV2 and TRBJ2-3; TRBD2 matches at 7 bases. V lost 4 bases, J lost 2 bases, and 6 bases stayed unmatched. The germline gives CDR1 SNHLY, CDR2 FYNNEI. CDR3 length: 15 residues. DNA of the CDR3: TGTGCCAGCAGTGGGTCTAGCGGCGTCACAGATACGCAGTATTTT. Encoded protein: CASSGSSGVTDTQYF.

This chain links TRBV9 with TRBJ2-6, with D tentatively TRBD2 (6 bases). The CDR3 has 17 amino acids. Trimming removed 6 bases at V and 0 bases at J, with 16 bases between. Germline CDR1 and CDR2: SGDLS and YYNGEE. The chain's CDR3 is CASTAGLVSSGANVLTF. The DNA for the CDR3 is TGTGCCAGCACCGCGGGACTGGTAAGCTCTGGGGCCAACGTCCTGACTTTC.

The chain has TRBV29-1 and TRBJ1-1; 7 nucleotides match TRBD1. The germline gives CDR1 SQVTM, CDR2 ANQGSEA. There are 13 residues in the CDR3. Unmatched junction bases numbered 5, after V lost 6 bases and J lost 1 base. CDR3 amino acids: CSVEGQTNTEAFF. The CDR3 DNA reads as TGCAGCGTGGAGGGACAGACGAACACTGAAGCTTTCTTT. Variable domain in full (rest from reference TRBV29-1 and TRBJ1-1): SAVISQKPSRDICQRGTSLTIQCQVDSQVTMMFWYRQQPGQSLTLIATANQGSEATYESGFVIDKFPISRPNLTFSTLTVSNMSPEDSSIYLCSVEGQTNTEAFFGQGTRLTVV.

CDR3 protein: CASRKTGGGYNEQFF. The CDR3 coding sequence is TGTGCCAGCAGGAAGACCGGGGGGGGATACAATGAGCAGTTCTTC. The J gene is TRBJ2-1, the V gene TRBV5-4; 8 bases are a match to TRBD2. This CDR3 has 15 residues. Trimming at V came to 5 bases and at J to 4 bases, leaving 8 bases not matched to a gene. Germline V gives CDR1 SGHNT, CDR2 YYREEE (reference sequence).

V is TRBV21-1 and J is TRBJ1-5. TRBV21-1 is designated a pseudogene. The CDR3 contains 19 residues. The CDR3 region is CASSKEYAGTAEGNQPQHF. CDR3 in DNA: TGTGCCAGCAGCAAAGAATATGCGGGAACGGCGGAGGGAAATCAGCCCCAGCATTTT.

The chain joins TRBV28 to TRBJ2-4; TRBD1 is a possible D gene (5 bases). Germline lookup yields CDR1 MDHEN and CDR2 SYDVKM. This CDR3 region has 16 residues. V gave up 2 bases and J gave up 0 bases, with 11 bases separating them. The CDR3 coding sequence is TGTGCCAGCAGTTTAAGTGGGGCCCTAGCCAAAAACATTCAGTACTTC. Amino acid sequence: CASSLSGALAKNIQYF. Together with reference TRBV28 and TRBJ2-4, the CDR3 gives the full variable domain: DVKVTQSSRYLVKRTGEKVFLECVQDMDHENMFWYRQDPGLGLRLIYFSYDVKMKEKGDIPEGYSVSREKKERFSLILESASTNQTSMYLCASSLSGALAKNIQYFGAGTRLSVL.

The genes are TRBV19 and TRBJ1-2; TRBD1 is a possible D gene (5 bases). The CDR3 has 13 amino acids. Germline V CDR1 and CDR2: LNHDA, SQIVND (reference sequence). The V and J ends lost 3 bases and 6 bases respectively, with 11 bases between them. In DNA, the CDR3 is TGTGCCAGTAGTATGGGGCAGGAGAATGGCTACACCTTC. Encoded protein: CASSMGQENGYTF.

The CDR3 DNA follows: TGTGCCAGTAGTCCCTCACCCCAACACTCTGGAAACACCATATATTTT. It yields the protein CASSPSPQHSGNTIYF. This rearrangement joins TRBV19 to TRBJ1-3, with unresolved D. Germline CDR1 reads LNHDA; CDR2 reads SQIVND (reference sequence). CDR3 length: 16 residues. V gave up 5 bases and J gave up 0 bases, with 14 bases separating them.

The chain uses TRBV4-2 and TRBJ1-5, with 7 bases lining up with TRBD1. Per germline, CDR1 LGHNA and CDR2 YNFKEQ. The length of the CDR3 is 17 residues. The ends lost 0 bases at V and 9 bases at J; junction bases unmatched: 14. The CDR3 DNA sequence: TGTGCCAGCAGCCAAGACATGACAGGGCCCATGCTAGGGCCCCAGCATTTT. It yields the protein CASSQDMTGPMLGPQHF.

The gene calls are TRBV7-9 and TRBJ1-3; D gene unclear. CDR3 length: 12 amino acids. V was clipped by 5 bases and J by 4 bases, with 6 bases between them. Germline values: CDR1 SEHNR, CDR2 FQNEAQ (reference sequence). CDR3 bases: TGTGCCAGCAGCCTTTCGGGAAACACCATATATTTT. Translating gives CASSLSGNTIYF.

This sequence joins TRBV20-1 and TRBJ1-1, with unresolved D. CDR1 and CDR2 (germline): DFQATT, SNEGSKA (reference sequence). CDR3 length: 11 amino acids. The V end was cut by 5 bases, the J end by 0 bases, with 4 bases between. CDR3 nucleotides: TGCAGTGCTGCAGTGAACACTGAAGCTTTCTTT. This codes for CSAAVNTEAFF.

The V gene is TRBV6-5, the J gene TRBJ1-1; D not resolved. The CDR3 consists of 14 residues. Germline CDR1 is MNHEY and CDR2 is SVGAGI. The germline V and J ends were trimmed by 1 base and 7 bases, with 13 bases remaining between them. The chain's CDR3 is CASSYFESSGEAFF. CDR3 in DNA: TGTGCCAGCAGTTACTTCGAGAGTAGTGGTGAAGCTTTCTTT.

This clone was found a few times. CDR3 sequence: CASSQDRGNEQFF. In nucleotides, the CDR3 is TGTGCCAGCAGCCAGGACAGGGGCAATGAGCAGTTCTTC. The chain joins TRBV7-7 to TRBJ2-1; TRBD1 matches at 9 bases. Germline assignment: CDR1 SSHAT and CDR2 FNYEAQ (reference sequence). V trimming: 5 bases; J trimming: 6 bases; junction bases outside the gene matches: 2. The CDR3 totals 13 residues.